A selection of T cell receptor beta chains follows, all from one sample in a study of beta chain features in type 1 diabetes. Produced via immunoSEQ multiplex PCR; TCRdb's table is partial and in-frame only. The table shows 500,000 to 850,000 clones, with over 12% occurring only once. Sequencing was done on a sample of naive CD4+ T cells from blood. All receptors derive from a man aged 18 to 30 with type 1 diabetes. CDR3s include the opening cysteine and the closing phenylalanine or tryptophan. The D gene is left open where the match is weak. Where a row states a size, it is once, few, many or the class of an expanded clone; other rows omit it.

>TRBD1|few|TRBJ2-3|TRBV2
CATRTGKPTDTQYF
TGTGCCACCCGGACAGGCAAACCAACAGATACGCAGTATTTT
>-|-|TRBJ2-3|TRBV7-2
CASSLLTKTDTQYF
TGTGCCAGCAGCTTATTGACTAAAACAGATACGCAGTATTTT
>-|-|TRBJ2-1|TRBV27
CASSLGYSSGQFF
TGTGCCAGCAGTTTAGGGTACTCCTCAGGGCAGTTCTTC
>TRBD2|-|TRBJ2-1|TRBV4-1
CASSQVTSGRTEQFF
TGCGCCAGCAGCCAAGTAACTAGCGGGAGGACTGAGCAGTTCTTC
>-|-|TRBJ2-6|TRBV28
CASSTYWDTVSGANVLTF
TGTGCCAGCAGTACGTATTGGGACACAGTCTCTGGGGCCAACGTCCTGACTTTC
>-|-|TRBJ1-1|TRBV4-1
CASSQDPGGEAFF
TGCGCCAGCAGCCAAGATCCGGGCGGTGAAGCTTTCTTT
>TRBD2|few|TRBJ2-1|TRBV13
CASSDPSGRDNEQFF
TGTGCCAGCAGCGATCCTAGCGGGAGGGACAATGAGCAGTTCTTC
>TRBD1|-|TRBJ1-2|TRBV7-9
CASSPTGGDGYTF
TGTGCCAGCAGCCCTACAGGGGGTGATGGCTACACCTTC
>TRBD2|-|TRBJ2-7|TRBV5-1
CASSPVPGGRAYEQYF
TGCGCCAGCAGTCCGGTCCCCGGCGGGAGGGCCTACGAGCAGTACTTC
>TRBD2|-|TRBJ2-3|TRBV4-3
CASSQGTSGTSTDTQYF
TGCGCCAGCAGCCAAGGGACTAGCGGGACTAGCACAGATACGCAGTATTTT
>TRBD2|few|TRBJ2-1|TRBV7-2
CASSLDFSGGANEQFF
TGTGCCAGCAGCTTAGATTTTAGCGGGGGGGCAAATGAGCAGTTCTTC
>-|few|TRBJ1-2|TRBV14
CASSHGPAEGYGYTF
TGTGCCAGCAGCCACGGCCCCGCAGAAGGGTATGGCTACACCTTC
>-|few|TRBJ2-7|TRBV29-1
CSVEEQLGNYEQYF
TGCAGCGTTGAGGAACAGCTGGGGAACTACGAGCAGTACTTC
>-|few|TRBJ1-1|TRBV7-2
CASSLGAALEAFF
TGTGCCAGCAGCTTAGGGGCAGCGCTTGAAGCTTTCTTT
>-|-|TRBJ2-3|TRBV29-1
CSVDRRADTQYF
TGCAGCGTGGACAGGAGGGCAGATACGCAGTATTTT
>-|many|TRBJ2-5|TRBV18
CASSPSQETQYF
TGTGCCAGCTCACCCTCCCAAGAGACCCAGTACTTC
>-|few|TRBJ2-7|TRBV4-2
CASSQEGGKPYEQYF
TGTGCCAGCAGCCAAGAAGGTGGGAAGCCCTACGAGCAGTACTTC
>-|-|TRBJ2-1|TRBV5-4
CASSLSVNEQFF
TGTGCCAGCAGCTTGTCGGTAAATGAGCAGTTCTTC
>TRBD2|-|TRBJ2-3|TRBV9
CASSLRLAGAEPDTQYF
TGTGCCAGCAGCCTCCGACTAGCGGGGGCCGAGCCAGATACGCAGTATTTT
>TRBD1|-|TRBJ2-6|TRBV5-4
CASSFVQGAGANVLTF
TGTGCCAGCAGTTTCGTACAGGGGGCAGGGGCCAACGTCCTGACTTTC
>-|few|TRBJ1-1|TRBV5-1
CASSLASLGYEAFF
TGCGCCAGCAGCTTGGCCTCTTTAGGGTATGAAGCTTTCTTT
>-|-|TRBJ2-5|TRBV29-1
CSVGGRQEQYF
TGCAGCGTTGGAGGGCGGCAGGAGCAGTACTTC
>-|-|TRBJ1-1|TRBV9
CASSVLGVNTEAFF
TGTGCCAGCAGCGTATTGGGGGTGAACACTGAAGCTTTCTTT
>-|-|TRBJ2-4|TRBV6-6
CASSYSSQNIQYF
TGTGCCAGCAGTTACTCCTCCCAAAACATTCAGTACTTC
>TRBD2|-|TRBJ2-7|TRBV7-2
CASNGRVSYEQYF
TGTGCCAGCAATGGGAGGGTCTCCTACGAGCAGTACTTC
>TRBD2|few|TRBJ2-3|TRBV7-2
CASSLRPGLGNTDTQYF
TGTGCCAGCAGCCTCCGTCCGGGACTAGGGAACACAGATACGCAGTATTTT
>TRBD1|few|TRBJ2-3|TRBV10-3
CAISDRADTQYF
TGTGCCATCAGCGACAGGGCAGATACGCAGTATTTT
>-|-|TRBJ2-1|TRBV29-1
CSVAQGRLNEQFF
TGCAGCGTTGCACAGGGGAGGCTCAATGAGCAGTTCTTC
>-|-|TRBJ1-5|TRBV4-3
CASSQGSQPQHF
TGCGCCAGCAGCCAAGGAAGTCAGCCCCAGCATTTT
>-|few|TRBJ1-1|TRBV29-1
CSVVEQGGTEAFF
TGCAGCGTAGTGGAACAGGGAGGCACTGAAGCTTTCTTT
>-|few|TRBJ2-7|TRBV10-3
CAISESTDEQYF
TGTGCCATCAGTGAGTCGACGGACGAGCAGTACTTC
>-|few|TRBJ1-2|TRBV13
CASSSRGSYTF
TGTGCCAGCAGCTCAAGGGGAAGCTACACCTTC
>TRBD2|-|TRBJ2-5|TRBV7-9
CASSRVAGEETQYF
TGTGCCAGCAGCCGCGTTGCGGGGGAAGAGACCCAGTACTTC
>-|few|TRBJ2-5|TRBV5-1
CASSLGVQEAQYF
TGCGCCAGCAGCCTCGGGGTACAAGAGGCCCAGTACTTC
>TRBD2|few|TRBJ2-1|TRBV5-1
CASSYLAGGSYNEQFF
TGCGCCAGCAGCTACTTAGCGGGAGGCTCTTACAATGAGCAGTTCTTC
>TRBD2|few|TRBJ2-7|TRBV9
CASSVGLAGGSYEQYF
TGTGCCAGCAGCGTGGGACTAGCGGGAGGTTCCTACGAGCAGTACTTC
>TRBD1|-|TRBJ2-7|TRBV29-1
CSLRPRTGPYEQYF
TGCAGCCTCCGCCCCCGGACAGGCCCTTACGAGCAGTACTTC
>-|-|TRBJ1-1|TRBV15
CATSSYSAEAFF
TGTGCCACCAGCTCCTATTCGGCTGAAGCTTTCTTT
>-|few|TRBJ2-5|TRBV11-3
CASSFGQQETQYF
TGTGCCAGCAGCTTCGGACAGCAAGAGACCCAGTACTTC
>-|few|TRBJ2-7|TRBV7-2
CASSLVRTLYPYEQYF
TGTGCCAGCAGCTTAGTGCGGACGCTCTATCCCTACGAGCAGTACTTC
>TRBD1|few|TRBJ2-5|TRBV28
CASSPGGQETQYF
TGTGCCAGCAGTCCAGGGGGCCAAGAGACCCAGTACTTC
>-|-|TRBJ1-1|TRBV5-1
CASSSQTDSLNTEAFF
TGCGCCAGCAGCTCCCAGACCGACAGCCTGAACACTGAAGCTTTCTTT
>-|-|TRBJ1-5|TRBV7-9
CASSLGAASNQPQHF
TGTGCCAGCAGCTTAGGGGCGGCCAGTAATCAGCCCCAGCATTTT
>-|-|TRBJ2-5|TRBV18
CASSPLRVVGETQYF
TGTGCCAGCTCACCACTTCGGGTTGTGGGAGAGACCCAGTACTTC
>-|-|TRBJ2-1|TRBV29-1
CSVKTGNEQFF
TGCAGCGTTAAAACTGGGAATGAGCAGTTCTTC
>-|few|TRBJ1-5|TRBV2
CASSPGRLEPQHF
TGTGCCAGCAGTCCGGGACGGCTTGAGCCCCAGCATTTT
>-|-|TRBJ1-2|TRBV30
CAWMGSNGYTF
TGTGCCTGGATGGGCAGTAATGGCTACACCTTC